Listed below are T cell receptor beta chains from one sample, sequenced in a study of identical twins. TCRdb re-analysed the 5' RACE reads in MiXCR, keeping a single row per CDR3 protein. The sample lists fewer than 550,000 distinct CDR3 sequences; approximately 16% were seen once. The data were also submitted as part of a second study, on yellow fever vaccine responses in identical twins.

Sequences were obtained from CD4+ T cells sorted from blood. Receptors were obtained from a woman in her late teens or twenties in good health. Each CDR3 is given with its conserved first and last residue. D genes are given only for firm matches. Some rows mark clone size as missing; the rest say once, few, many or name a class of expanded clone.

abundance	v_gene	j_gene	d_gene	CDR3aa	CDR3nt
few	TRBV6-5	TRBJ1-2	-	CASSYLGNYGYTF	TGTGCCAGCAGTTACTTGGGTAACTATGGCTACACCTTC
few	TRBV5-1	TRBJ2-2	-	CASSPSSVKNTGELFF	TGCGCCAGCAGCCCAAGTAGCGTGAAGAACACCGGGGAGCTGTTTTTT
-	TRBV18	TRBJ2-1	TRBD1	CASSPPRTGVGDEQFF	TGTGCCAGCTCACCACCGAGGACAGGGGTCGGCGATGAGCAGTTCTTC
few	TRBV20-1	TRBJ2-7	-	CSASSTLGGTYEQYF	TGCAGTGCTAGTAGCACGCTAGGAGGAACCTACGAGCAGTACTTC
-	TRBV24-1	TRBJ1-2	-	CATSADSNYGYTF	TGTGCCACCAGTGCGGACAGCAACTATGGCTACACCTTC
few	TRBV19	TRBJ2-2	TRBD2	CASSIDPPSGTSTGELFF	TGTGCCAGTAGTATAGATCCTCCTAGCGGGACCTCCACCGGGGAGCTGTTTTTT
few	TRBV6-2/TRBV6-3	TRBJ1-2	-	CASSHGRDVNYGYTF	TGTGCCAGCAGTCATGGCCGGGACGTTAACTATGGCTACACCTTC
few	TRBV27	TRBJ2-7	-	CASSLNSFSYEQYF	TGTGCCAGCAGTCTCAACAGTTTCTCCTACGAGCAGTACTTC
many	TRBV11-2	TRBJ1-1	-	CASSWMNTEAFF	TGTGCCAGCAGCTGGATGAACACTGAAGCTTTCTTT
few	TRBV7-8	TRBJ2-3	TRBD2	CASSLTSGRGRSTDTQYF	TGTGCCAGCAGCTTAACCAGCGGGAGGGGGCGTAGCACAGATACGCAGTATTTT
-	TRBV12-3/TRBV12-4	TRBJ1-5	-	CASGAGVQPQHF	TGTGCCAGCGGGGCAGGGGTACAGCCCCAGCATTTT
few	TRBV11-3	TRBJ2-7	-	CASSFRTGYEQYF	TGTGCCAGCAGCTTCCGAACAGGCTACGAGCAGTACTTC
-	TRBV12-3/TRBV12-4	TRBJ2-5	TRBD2	CASSLIGGETQYF	TGTGCCAGCAGTTTAATCGGGGGGGAGACCCAGTACTTC
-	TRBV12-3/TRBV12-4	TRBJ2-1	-	CASSLGTGTRGNEQFF	TGTGCCAGCAGTTTAGGCACCGGGACCCGAGGAAATGAGCAGTTCTTC
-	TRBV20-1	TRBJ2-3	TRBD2	CSARDFSGRATDTQYF	TGCAGTGCTAGAGATTTCAGCGGGAGAGCCACAGATACGCAGTATTTT
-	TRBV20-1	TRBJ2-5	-	CSAPSGAIKETQYF	TGCAGTGCCCCATCGGGGGCCATTAAAGAGACCCAGTACTTC
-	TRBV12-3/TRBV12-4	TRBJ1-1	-	CASSLMAPRNTEAFF	TGTGCCAGCAGTTTAATGGCACCCCGGAACACTGAAGCTTTCTTT
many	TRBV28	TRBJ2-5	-	CASRLGGYSETQYF	TGTGCCAGCCGCCTAGGGGGATACTCGGAGACCCAGTACTTC
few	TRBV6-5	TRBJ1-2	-	CASSYTKEAHYGYTF	TGTGCCAGCAGTTACACCAAAGAGGCGCACTATGGCTACACCTTC
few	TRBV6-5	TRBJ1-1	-	CASSYGAANTEAFF	TGTGCCAGCAGTTATGGGGCCGCGAACACTGAAGCTTTCTTT
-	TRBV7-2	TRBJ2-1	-	CASSSTDKEQFF	TGTGCCAGCAGCTCGACCGACAAGGAGCAGTTCTTC
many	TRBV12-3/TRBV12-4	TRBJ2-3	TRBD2	CASSPLGLVADTQYF	TGTGCCAGCAGTCCACTGGGACTAGTAGCAGATACGCAGTATTTT
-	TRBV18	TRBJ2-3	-	CASSPPGRPDTQYF	TGTGCCAGCTCACCACCGGGCAGGCCAGATACGCAGTATTTT
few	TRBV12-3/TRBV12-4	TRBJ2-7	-	CASSLGQVGSYEQYF	TGTGCCAGCAGTTTAGGGCAGGTAGGCTCCTACGAGCAGTACTTC
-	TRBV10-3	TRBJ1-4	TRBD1	CAISSEPGGGKLFF	TGTGCCATCAGCAGCGAACCAGGGGGGGGAAAACTGTTTTTT
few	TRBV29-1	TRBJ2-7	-	CSARLAREQYF	TGCAGCGCTAGGCTAGCACGTGAGCAGTACTTC
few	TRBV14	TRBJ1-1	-	CASSSLSTEAFF	TGTGCCAGCAGTTCTTTATCTACTGAAGCTTTCTTT
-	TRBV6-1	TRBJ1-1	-	CASSRRTDSNTEAFF	TGTGCCAGCAGCAGAAGAACGGATTCGAACACTGAAGCTTTCTTT
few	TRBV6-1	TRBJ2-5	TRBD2	CATLPGLALQETQYF	TGTGCCACCCTACCGGGACTAGCCCTCCAAGAGACCCAGTACTTC
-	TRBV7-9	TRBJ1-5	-	CASSEQGIGNQPQHF	TGTGCCAGCAGCGAACAGGGTATCGGCAATCAGCCCCAGCATTTT
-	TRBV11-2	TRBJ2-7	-	CASSFSLDLEVYEQYF	TGTGCCAGCAGCTTCTCCCTAGATCTAGAGGTCTACGAGCAGTACTTC
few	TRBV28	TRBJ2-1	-	CASSSGTYTYNEQFF	TGTGCCAGCAGCTCAGGGACTTATACATACAATGAGCAGTTCTTC
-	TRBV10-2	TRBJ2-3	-	CASREQGGTDTQYF	TGCGCCAGCAGAGAACAGGGCGGCACAGATACGCAGTATTTT
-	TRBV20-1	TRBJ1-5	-	CSATLGSNQPQHF	TGCAGTGCTACCCTGGGAAGTAATCAGCCCCAGCATTTT
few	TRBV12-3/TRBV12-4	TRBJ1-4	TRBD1	CASSLRGTGGGRATNEKLFF	TGTGCCAGCAGTCTACGTGGGACAGGGGGAGGCCGCGCAACTAATGAAAAACTGTTTTTT
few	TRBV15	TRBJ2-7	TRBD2	CATSLTLTSGLGEQYF	TGTGCCACCAGCTTAACACTTACTAGCGGATTGGGGGAGCAGTACTTC
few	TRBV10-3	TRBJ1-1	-	CAISVDPTEAFF	TGTGCCATCAGTGTAGATCCCACTGAAGCTTTCTTT
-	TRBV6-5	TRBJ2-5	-	CASSASIAYQETQYF	TGTGCCAGCAGTGCCTCGATAGCGTATCAAGAGACCCAGTACTTC
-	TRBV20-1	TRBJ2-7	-	CSASAGHYEQYF	TGCAGTGCTAGCGCAGGTCACTACGAGCAGTACTTC
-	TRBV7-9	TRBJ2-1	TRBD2	CASSPLWAGGPDEQFF	TGTGCCAGCAGCCCACTTTGGGCGGGAGGGCCGGATGAGCAGTTCTTC
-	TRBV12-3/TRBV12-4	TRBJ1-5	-	CASSFGQNQPQHF	TGTGCCAGCAGTTTTGGACAAAATCAGCCCCAGCATTTT
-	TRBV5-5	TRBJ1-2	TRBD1	CASSVTGEGGYTF	TGTGCCAGCAGCGTGACAGGGGAGGGAGGCTACACCTTC
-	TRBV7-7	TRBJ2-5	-	CASSLNTVQTQYF	TGTGCCAGCAGCTTAAACACGGTGCAGACCCAGTACTTC
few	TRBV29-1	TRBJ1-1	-	CSVRLSQGTEAFF	TGCAGCGTCAGACTCTCTCAGGGCACTGAAGCTTTCTTT
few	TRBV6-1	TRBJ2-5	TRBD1	CASSPGTAVLSQYF	TGTGCCAGCAGTCCCGGGACAGCGGTTTTGTCCCAGTACTTC
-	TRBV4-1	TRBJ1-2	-	CASSQAIPYYGYTF	TGCGCCAGCAGCCAAGCGATCCCCTACTATGGCTACACCTTC